The present TCR beta chain was sequenced within a study of T cell responses to AZD1222 COVID-19 vaccine (dated by TCRdb to the early 2020s). Regarding the study in general: AZD1222 recipients with second doses at about 4 weeks or about 12 weeks were pooled, because spike-specific TCR depth and breadth did not differ between schedules. A total of approximately 230 trial participants underwent TCR sequencing, of whom around 200 received two doses of AZD1222 and 26 received two doses of the MenACWY control vaccine. Trial participants were enrolled into age subgroups of 18-55, 56-69 and 70-plus years, which contained approximately 150, 28 and 58 TCR-sequenced participants, respectively. On the study overall, not on this receptor specifically: Participants were mostly white British and included more females than males, and it was suggested by the authors that clonal diversity may have been underestimated. Conclusions about previously exposed vaccinees are limited, since just a handful of AZD1222 recipients were seropositive for SARS-CoV-2 at baseline. Reportedly, close to half of the unique spike-specific TCRs recognized epitopes lying outside the regions that are mutated in the B.1.351 and B.1.1.7 variants. Because no samples from the day 14 peak response were available, repertoires could be characterized only after the peak T cell response. The whole spike protein was spanned by vaccine-associated CD4 TCRs, and dominant responses were seen in regions 160-218 and 743-854. The 56-69-year group was small, and its depth increase did not reach significance, likely because of low power. A significant rise in spike-specific TCR breadth and depth was observed after two AZD1222 doses relative to day 0 and relative to MenACWY recipients.

The CDR3 regions of human TCRbeta chains were analyzed by immunosequencing. The original pipeline was this. Repertoire TCRs were matched against a reference library of SARS-CoV-2-specific TCRs generated with the MIRA antigen-specificity platform. Breadth meant the fraction of unique TCRs that were SARS-CoV-2-associated, whereas depth meant the fraction of total T cells that were SARS-CoV-2-associated. Using the MIRA data, each spike-specific TCR was mapped to the spike region that the TCR reacts to and placed in a CD4 or CD8 class. Log10-transformed breadth and depth values were compared by one-way ANOVA with Sidak's multiple comparisons tests. Not all clones reach the TCRdb copy of this immuneACCESS table, which keeps in-frame sequences only. Checked studies attribute under half of the gap to unresolved V genes and leave the rest unexplained. V, J and clone size are taken as reported in that table, and D and trimming were inferred from the DNA itself. The sample yields approximately 98,000 clones; just over 85% were counted once. The ten largest clones represent approximately 3.3% of the sample.

At the junction V is shortened by 0 bases and J by 6 bases, with 7 bases in between. Counted from cysteine to phenylalanine, this CDR3 has 13 amino acids. Only the CDR3 part of the read is kept: 39 bases, read in frame from the first base. Looking up the germline V gene (reference sequence) yields CDR1 SGHKS and CDR2 YYEKEE. As for this clone: Which antigen it targets is not known. There are no base qualities to consult, and no much larger clone falls within one base.

Reading the label with the study, this specimen's time point is: baseline before first vaccination. Vaccinee samples came from UK trials COV001 and COV002, including a single-blind randomized controlled phase 2/3 trial of AZD1222 (ChAdOx1 nCoV-19) in healthy adults. For TCRbeta chain sequencing, PBMC samples from trial participants were taken at day 0 and at day 28 after the second dose. This material consisted of peripheral blood, taken on day 0 of AZD1222 vaccination. Recombination joined TRBV5-5 with TRBJ1-5; too little of a D gene remains to name it. The TCR comes from an adult in good health. The nucleotide sequence reads as follows: TGTGCCAGCAGCTTGGATGACGTTCAGCCCCAGCATTTT. The resulting protein is CASSLDDVQPQHF.